One sample yielded the 24 T cell receptor beta chains listed below, sequenced in a study of beta chain features in type 1 diabetes. Broader study findings: When Type 1 diabetes patients were examined, their TCRB CDR3s proved moderately but significantly shorter in all four CD4+ subsets.

The antigens of these receptors remain unknown. TCRB transcripts that were expressed got sequenced, as all of the isolated RNA had been reverse transcribed. This table comes from immunoSEQ multiplex PCR, and its TCRdb copy is limited to in-frame clones, with some not included. The table lists hundreds of thousands of clones, roughly 12% of them singletons. Sequencing was done on a sample of naive CD4+ T cells from blood. Receptors were obtained from a woman aged 18 to 35 with type 1 diabetes.

The V call is TRBV18, the J call TRBJ2-7; D is uncertain. The CDR3 runs 16 residues. Trimming stripped 6 bases from V and 2 bases from J, with 20 bases between. Germline lookup yields CDR1 KGHSH and CDR2 LQKENI. This CDR3 is CASSHRNAVGPYEQYF. The CDR3 region has the DNA TGTGCCAGCTCCCACCGGAACGCCGTGGGCCCCTACGAGCAGTACTTC. The variable domain in full, with the rest retrieved from reference TRBV18 and TRBJ2-7, is NAGVMQNPRHLVRRRGQEARLRCSPMKGHSHVYWYRQLPEEGLKFMVYLQKENIIDESGMPKERFSAEFPKEGPSILRIQQVVRGDSAAYFCASSHRNAVGPYEQYFGPGTRLTVT.

The chain is built from TRBV7-9 and TRBJ2-2, with D maybe TRBD1 (6 bases). Germline V lookup: CDR1 SEHNR, CDR2 FQNEAQ (reference sequence). This CDR3 is built from 11 residues. Deletions cut 10 bases from V and 5 bases from J, with 8 bases between. The CDR3 region has the DNA TGTGCCACCGGACAGACCGGGGAGCTGTTTTTT. Translation gives CATGQTGELFF.

There are a few counts of this clone. CDR3 protein: CASSGGVGSYNEQFF. The CDR3 bases are TGTGCCAGCAGCGGCGGGGTCGGATCCTACAATGAGCAGTTCTTC. V usage is TRBV5-4 and J usage is TRBJ2-1; D is perhaps TRBD2 (6 bases). The CDR3 runs 15 residues. Looked up from germline, CDR1 is SGHNT and CDR2 is YYREEE (reference sequence). Trimming shortened V by 4 bases and J by 1 base, and 12 bases separated the two germline ends.

This clone has a handful of counts. Other DNA sequences in the same sample also yield this CDR3. This chain connects TRBV30 to TRBJ1-2, with 9 bases matching TRBD1. The CDR3 spans 12 residues. V was pared by 4 bases and J by 6 bases, with 3 bases of the junction left unmatched. Germline loops: CDR1 GTSNPN, CDR2 SVGIG (reference sequence). The CDR3 is CAWKGQGNGYTF. Written as DNA, the CDR3 is TGTGCCTGGAAAGGACAGGGGAATGGCTACACCTTC. Based on the CDR3 plus reference TRBV30 and TRBJ1-2, the full variable domain is SQTIHQWPATLVQPVGSPLSLECTVEGTSNPNLYWYRQAAGRGLQLLFYSVGIGQISSEVPQNLSASRPQDRQFILSSKKLLLSDSGFYLCAWKGQGNGYTFGSGTRLTVV.

Only a few counts were recorded for this clone. The rearrangement uses TRBV7-9 and TRBJ2-4, with 7 bases that match TRBD1. The V gene's germline CDR1 is SEHNR and CDR2 FQNEAQ (reference sequence). The CDR3 spans 12 residues. V lost 6 bases, J lost 8 bases, and 4 bases stayed unmatched. Here the CDR3 reads CASRGQGDIQYF. The CDR3 DNA is TGTGCCAGCAGAGGCCAGGGGGACATTCAGTACTTC.

This clone was found a few times. The CDR3, as DNA: TGTGCCACCAGCGGAGGCTCGGATCAGCCCCAGCATTTT. Translating gives CATSGGSDQPQHF. V gene TRBV15 combines with J gene TRBJ1-5; no clear D gene. Trimming left V 5 bases short and J 5 bases short, with 10 bases between. The germline V gene encodes CDR1 LNHNV and CDR2 YYDKDF (reference sequence). This CDR3 spans 13 amino acids.

The chain uses TRBV7-9 and TRBJ1-1; D gene uncertain. The CDR3 length is 11 residues. V was clipped by 8 bases and J by 4 bases, with 8 bases between them. From germline, CDR1 is SEHNR and CDR2 FQNEAQ (reference sequence). The CDR3 region has the DNA TGTGCCAGCGGAGTACCCACTGAAGCTTTCTTT. This translates into CASGVPTEAFF.

The J gene is TRBJ2-5, the V gene TRBV5-1; TRBD1 aligns across 7 bases. The germline V gene encodes CDR1 SGHRS and CDR2 YFSETQ. The CDR3 has 13 amino acids. V shed 8 bases and J 2 bases; nucleotides not matched to a gene: 6. CDR3 coding DNA: TGCGCCAGTCAACGGGACAGTCAAGAGACCCAGTACTTC. Amino acids: CASQRDSQETQYF.

A few counts support this clone. The chain has TRBV29-1 and TRBJ1-6; TRBD1 agrees at 7 bases. The germline CDR1 and CDR2 sequences are SQVTM and ANQGSEA. The CDR3 loop spans 13 amino acids. Unmatched junction bases numbered 9, after V lost 6 bases and J lost 10 bases. CDR3 nucleotide sequence: TGCAGCGTGCGCGGGACAGAGGGGTCACCCCTCCACTTT. Residues: CSVRGTEGSPLHF.

This clone was seen a few times. This chain connects TRBV7-2 to TRBJ2-7; possibly TRBD1 for D (5 bases). Deletions cut 0 bases from V and 6 bases from J, with 9 bases between. This CDR3 has 13 residues. The germline V gene has CDR1 SGHTA and CDR2 FQGNSA. The DNA of the CDR3 is TGTGCCAGCAGCTTAGCAGGGGTGTTCGAGCAGTACTTC. Translation gives CASSLAGVFEQYF.

This clone was observed a handful of times. This chain links TRBV27 with TRBJ2-7; 7 bases align to TRBD2. V lost 5 bases to trimming and J lost 3 bases; unmatched junction nucleotides: 4. Germline CDR1 reads MNHEY; CDR2 reads SMNVEV (reference sequence). This CDR3 comprises 13 residues. The CDR3 sequence: CASSASGRYEQYF. In nucleotides, the CDR3 is TGTGCCAGCAGTGCTAGCGGACGCTACGAGCAGTACTTC.

The chain links TRBV11-2 to TRBJ2-1; 7 bases agree with TRBD1. CDR3 length: 12 amino acids. V lost 4 bases, J lost 8 bases, and 2 bases stayed unmatched. The V gene's germline CDR1 is SGHAT and CDR2 FQNNGV. This CDR3 reads CASSYQGDEQFF. CDR3 bases: TGTGCCAGCAGCTATCAGGGGGATGAGCAGTTCTTC.

This sequence joins TRBV6-1 and TRBJ2-7; maybe TRBD2 (5 bases). Trimming took off 6 bases at V and 2 bases at J, with 14 bases between the two ends. CDR1 and CDR2 (germline): MNHNS, SASEGT. The CDR3 has 14 amino acids. The CDR3 DNA reads as TGTGCCAGCAGCATAATGAGGGTACCCTACGAGCAGTACTTC. Translation gives CASSIMRVPYEQYF.

There are a few counts of this clone. This chain joins TRBV2 and TRBJ2-2, with 10 bases fitting TRBD1. V trimming: 5 bases; J trimming: 6 bases; junction bases outside the gene matches: 3. The CDR3 is made up of 14 amino acids. Germline V gene lookup returns CDR1 SNHLY and CDR2 FYNNEI. The DNA for the CDR3 is TGTGCCAGCAGTCTCGGGACAGGGGCCGGGGAGCTGTTTTTT. The encoded protein is CASSLGTGAGELFF. Combining the CDR3 with reference TRBV2 and TRBJ2-2 gives the whole variable domain EPEVTQTPSHQVTQMGQEVILRCVPISNHLYFYWYRQILGQKVEFLVSFYNNEISEKSEIFDDQFSVERPDGSNFTLKIRSTKLEDSAMYFCASSLGTGAGELFFGEGSRLTVL.

The V and J genes are TRBV29-1 and TRBJ2-3, with 8 positions matching TRBD1. The trim removed 6 bases at V and 3 bases at J, leaving 5 bases unmatched. This CDR3 contains 13 residues. Germline V gives CDR1 SQVTM, CDR2 ANQGSEA. The CDR3 DNA is TGCAGCGTGGACAGGGTAACAACAGATACGCAGTATTTT. Its protein product is CSVDRVTTDTQYF.

This clone showed up just a few times. The same CDR3 can be traced to other DNA sequences in this sample. The CDR3 is CASSFVRGYNEQFF. CDR3 DNA sequence: TGTGCCAGCAGCTTCGTGCGGGGGTACAATGAGCAGTTCTTC. The rearrangement uses TRBV11-2 and TRBJ2-1, with 7 bases lining up with TRBD2. CDR3 length equals 14 residues. Germline assignment: CDR1 SGHAT and CDR2 FQNNGV. Trimming cost V 3 bases and J 4 bases; bases outside gene matches: 3.

This clone was detected a few times. The V gene is TRBV2, the J gene TRBJ2-1, with 7 bases matching TRBD2. The junction had 7 bases not matched to a gene; V was cut back by 7 bases and J by 13 bases. CDR1 and CDR2 (germline): SNHLY, FYNNEI. The CDR3 sequence is 11 residues long. The CDR3 coding sequence is TGTGCCAGCACCATACTAGCGATTCAGTTCTTC. Its translation: CASTILAIQFF.

The genes are TRBV5-4 and TRBJ2-1; TRBD2 is a possible D gene (5 bases). Germline assignment: CDR1 SGHNT and CDR2 YYREEE (reference sequence). CDR3 length: 15 amino acids. V was pared by 4 bases and J by 5 bases, with 16 bases between. This CDR3 reads CASSNFGTSNNEQFF. In DNA form, the CDR3 reads TGTGCCAGCAGCAACTTCGGTACTAGTAACAATGAGCAGTTCTTC.

The chain uses TRBV15 and TRBJ1-6; the D gene is possibly TRBD1 (5 bases). Trimming removed 2 bases at V and 6 bases at J, with 20 bases between. The CDR3 runs to 18 residues. The germline V gene has CDR1 LNHNV and CDR2 YYDKDF (reference sequence). CDR3 protein: CATSRYRPGVPTNSPLHF. In nucleotides, the CDR3 is TGTGCCACCAGCAGATACCGTCCGGGGGTACCAACTAATTCACCCCTCCACTTT.

The rearrangement uses TRBV7-2 and TRBJ2-1, with TRBD2 identical over 8 bases. With 0 bases clipped from V and 5 bases from J, the junction kept 3 bases outside the gene matches. The germline V gene encodes CDR1 SGHTA and CDR2 FQGNSA. This CDR3 region has 15 residues. CDR3 sequence reads: CASSLAAGGNNEQFF. CDR3 sequence (DNA): TGTGCCAGCAGCTTAGCTGCGGGAGGTAACAATGAGCAGTTCTTC.

The sample holds a few counts of this clone. This chain uses TRBV30 with TRBJ1-2; 10 bases agree with TRBD1. This CDR3 is built from 14 residues. Germline loops: CDR1 GTSNPN, CDR2 SVGIG (reference sequence). The V gene end was trimmed by 0 bases and the J gene end by 2 bases; junction bases not matched to a gene: 0. Here the CDR3 DNA reads TGTGCCTGGAGTGTGGACAGGGGGAACTATGGCTACACCTTC. Translating it yields CAWSVDRGNYGYTF.

Of note for this clone: Different DNA sequences within this sample yield the same CDR3. The chain recombines TRBV18 with TRBJ1-1; D is uncertain. This CDR3 is built from 13 residues. With 3 bases removed from V and 3 bases from J, the gap between germline ends came to 8 bases. From germline, CDR1 is KGHSH and CDR2 LQKENI. CDR3 protein: CASSPGEDTEAFF. As DNA, the CDR3 is TGTGCCAGCTCACCCGGGGAGGACACTGAAGCTTTCTTT.

The gene calls are TRBV19 and TRBJ2-3, with 9 bases matching TRBD1. The V segment lost 5 bases and the J segment 9 bases; nucleotides outside the gene matches: 12. This CDR3 has 15 residues. Germline CDR1 is LNHDA and CDR2 is SQIVND (reference sequence). CDR3: CASSLRTGARATQYF. As DNA, the CDR3 is TGTGCCAGTAGTCTCCGGACAGGGGCCCGGGCCACGCAGTATTTT.

The J gene is TRBJ1-2, the V gene TRBV29-1, with 7 bases lining up with TRBD1. Germline lookup yields CDR1 SQVTM and CDR2 ANQGSEA. The CDR3 has 12 amino acids. The ends lost 7 bases at V and 7 bases at J; junction bases unmatched: 9. This chain's CDR3 is CSAGTASIGYTF. In DNA, the CDR3 is TGCAGCGCAGGGACAGCATCTATTGGCTACACCTTC.